A selection of T cell receptor beta chains follows, all from one sample in a study of blood T cell repertoires in COVID-19. The table came from immunoSEQ multiplex PCR; TCRdb's copy has only in-frame clones and leaves some out. The table lists under 350,000 clones, approximately 83% of them singletons. Sequencing input: peripheral blood. The receptor source for this set is a woman between 70 and 85 years old with acute or convalescent COVID-19. Both conserved end residues are part of each CDR3. The order of the fields is V gene, J gene, clone size, D gene, CDR3 DNA, CDR3 protein. A D gene is named only where the DNA matches it firmly. For some rows the clone size is stated as once, few or many, or as a class when expanded; others skip it.

TRBV5-5,TRBJ1-2,.,.,TGTGCCAGCAGCCCCGAACAGGGTAAGGCCTATGGCTACACCTTC,CASSPEQGKAYGYTF
TRBV10-1,TRBJ2-3,.,TRBD1,TGCGCCAGCAGTGCGGTCGGACAGGGGTCAGATACGCAGTATTTT,CASSAVGQGSDTQYF
TRBV6-5,TRBJ1-2,.,.,TGTGCCAGCAGTTACTCGTCCAGTTCACAGTCCTATGGCTACACCTTC,CASSYSSSSQSYGYTF
TRBV6-5,TRBJ1-5,once,.,TGTGCCAGCGCCACCCCCGCCAGTATCAATCAGCCCCAGCATTTT,CASATPASINQPQHF
TRBV11-1,TRBJ1-1,.,TRBD1,TGTGCCAGCAGCTTAGCGACAGGGGGAAGAACTGAAGCTTTCTTT,CASSLATGGRTEAFF
TRBV6-6,TRBJ2-2,few,TRBD2,TGTGCCAGCAGTAGATTCAGCGGGACCCTCGCAATTTATTCCGGGGAGCTGTTTTTT,CASSRFSGTLAIYSGELFF
TRBV20-1,TRBJ1-5,.,.,TGCAGTGCTAGCGGTGGTCAGCCCCAGCATTTT,CSASGGQPQHF
TRBV6-5,TRBJ2-3,.,.,TGTGCCAGCACCCCGGAGGGGGCCGGCATCGATACGCAGTATTTT,CASTPEGAGIDTQYF
TRBV6-5,TRBJ1-4,.,.,TGTGCCAGCAGTCCAGGGTGGGGTCTAGAAAAACTGTTTTTT,CASSPGWGLEKLFF
TRBV5-5,TRBJ1-1,.,.,TGTGCCAGCAGCTCTACCGGGACAAGAAACACTGAAGCTTTCTTT,CASSSTGTRNTEAFF
TRBV5-8,TRBJ1-4,.,TRBD1,TGTGCCAGCAGAATGGCCAGGGGGTCCGCGACTAATGAAAAACTGTTTTTT,CASRMARGSATNEKLFF
TRBV19,TRBJ1-5,.,.,TGTGCCAGTAGTCCCGGGCAGGGACAGCCCCAGCATTTT,CASSPGQGQPQHF
TRBV14,TRBJ1-1,.,TRBD1,TGTGCCAGCAGCCGCCAGGGGGCTGAAGGTTGGACTGAAGCTTTCTTT,CASSRQGAEGWTEAFF
TRBV30,TRBJ1-2,.,.,TGTGCCTGGCCCGTCGGGGACTATGGCTACACCTTC,CAWPVGDYGYTF
TRBV19,TRBJ1-5,.,.,TGTGCCAGCGGTCAGCCCCAGCATTTT,CASGQPQHF
TRBV5-4,TRBJ1-1,few,.,TGTGCCAGCAGCTTGGTTGTTCGGACATTCTACACCACTGAAGCTTTCTTT,CASSLVVRTFYTTEAFF
TRBV23-1,TRBJ1-4,once,TRBD1,TGCGCCAGCAGTCAGTTCGCGGGACAGGGGCTTACCGAAAAACTGTTTTTT,CASSQFAGQGLTEKLFF
TRBV19,TRBJ1-6,.,TRBD1,TGTGCCACCCAAATGGGGACAGCTAATTCACCCCTCCACTTT,CATQMGTANSPLHF
TRBV2,TRBJ2-3,.,.,TGTGCCAGCAGGACCGGACTGGCAGAGATAAAATATTTT,CASRTGLAEIKYF
TRBV6-1,TRBJ1-1,.,TRBD1,TGTGCCAGCAGTGAGATGGACAGGAGAAACACTGAAGCTTTCTTT,CASSEMDRRNTEAFF
TRBV2,TRBJ2-4,.,TRBD2,TGTGCCAGCAGTAGGGAGGGAGGTGGGAACATTCAGTACTTC,CASSREGGGNIQYF
TRBV7-9,TRBJ2-2,.,.,TGTGCCAGCAGGACCCCGGGTCCCAACACCGGGGAGCTGTTTTTT,CASRTPGPNTGELFF
TRBV2,TRBJ1-3,few,TRBD1,TGTGCCAGCAGTGGACAGGGGTCTGGAAACACCATATATTTT,CASSGQGSGNTIYF
TRBV5-1,TRBJ1-2,.,TRBD1,TGCGCCAGCAGCAAACCGGGACAGGGATCGAACTATGGCTACACCTTC,CASSKPGQGSNYGYTF
TRBV15,TRBJ1-1,.,TRBD1,TGTGCCACCAGCAGAGGGGACAGGGTAGGCACTGAAGCTTTCTTT,CATSRGDRVGTEAFF
TRBV5-4,TRBJ2-3,.,TRBD2,TGTGCCAGCAGCTTGGGAGGTAGCGGGGGGGCGACAGATACGCAGTATTTT,CASSLGGSGGATDTQYF
TRBV18,TRBJ1-2,.,.,TGTGCCAGCTCACCGTCGGACACCTATGGCTACACCTTC,CASSPSDTYGYTF
TRBV29-1,TRBJ2-7,.,TRBD1,TGCAGCGTTGCCATCTTACAGGGGCGCCACGAGCAGTACTTC,CSVAILQGRHEQYF
TRBV5-1,TRBJ1-1,.,TRBD1,TGCGCCAGCAGCCCGAGGACAGGGAGGACTGAAGCTTTCTTT,CASSPRTGRTEAFF
TRBV6-5,TRBJ2-1,.,TRBD2,TGTGCCAGCAGTCCGGGGGGGAGGCAGTTCTTC,CASSPGGRQFF
TRBV6-1,TRBJ1-2,.,.,TGTGCCAGCAGTGACCTGGGGAGGGCGCTTAACTATGGCTACACCTTC,CASSDLGRALNYGYTF
TRBV5-1,TRBJ1-1,.,TRBD1,TGCGCCACCGGGACAGGGACTCGGGGCACTGAAGCTTTCTTT,CATGTGTRGTEAFF
TRBV19,TRBJ1-2,.,TRBD1,TGTGCCAGTAGTCGTGGACAGGGATGGGGTGGCTACACCTTC,CASSRGQGWGGYTF
TRBV6-6,TRBJ2-5,.,.,TGTGCCAGCAGTCCCACACGACAAGAGACCCAGTACTTC,CASSPTRQETQYF
TRBV3-1/TRBV3-2,TRBJ2-5,.,.,TGTGCCAGCAGCCAAGAAGGGCGACAGAGTACCCAGTACTTC,CASSQEGRQSTQYF
TRBV27,TRBJ1-1,.,TRBD1,TGTGCCAGCAGTTTAGGGGGACAGGGGGCACGGACTGAAGCTTTCTTT,CASSLGGQGARTEAFF
TRBV6-1,TRBJ1-1,.,TRBD1,TGTGCCAGCAGTGAAGGGAGACAGGGGGAAGCTTTCTTT,CASSEGRQGEAFF
TRBV2,TRBJ1-3,.,.,TGTGCCAGCAGTACCCGGGATGCCGGCTTCTCTGGAAACACCATATATTTT,CASSTRDAGFSGNTIYF
TRBV12-3/TRBV12-4,TRBJ1-2,few,.,TGTGCCAGCAGTGAGGCCTATGGCTACACCTTC,CASSEAYGYTF
TRBV29-1,TRBJ2-7,.,TRBD2,TGCAGCGTGTCGACTAGCGGGGGTTGGAACGAGCAGTACTTC,CSVSTSGGWNEQYF
TRBV12-3/TRBV12-4,TRBJ2-1,.,.,TGTGCCAGCAGTCCCCGAGGCGACGAGCAGTTCTTC,CASSPRGDEQFF